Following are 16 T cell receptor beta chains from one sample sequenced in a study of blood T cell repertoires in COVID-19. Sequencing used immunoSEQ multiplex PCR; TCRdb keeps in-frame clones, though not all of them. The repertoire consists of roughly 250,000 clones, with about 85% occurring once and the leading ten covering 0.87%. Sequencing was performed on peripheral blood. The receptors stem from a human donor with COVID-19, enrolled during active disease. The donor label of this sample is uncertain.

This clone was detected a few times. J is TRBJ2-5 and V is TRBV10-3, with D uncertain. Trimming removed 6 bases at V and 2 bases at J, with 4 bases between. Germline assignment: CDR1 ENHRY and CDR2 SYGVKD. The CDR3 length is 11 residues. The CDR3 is CAIRQQETQYF. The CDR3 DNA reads TGTGCCATCAGACAGCAAGAGACCCAGTACTTC.

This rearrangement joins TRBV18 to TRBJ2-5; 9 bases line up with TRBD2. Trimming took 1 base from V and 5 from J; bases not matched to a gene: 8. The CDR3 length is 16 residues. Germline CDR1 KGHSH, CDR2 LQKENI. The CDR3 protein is CASSPLSASGVETQYF. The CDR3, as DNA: TGTGCCAGCTCACCACTTTCGGCTAGCGGGGTGGAGACCCAGTACTTC.

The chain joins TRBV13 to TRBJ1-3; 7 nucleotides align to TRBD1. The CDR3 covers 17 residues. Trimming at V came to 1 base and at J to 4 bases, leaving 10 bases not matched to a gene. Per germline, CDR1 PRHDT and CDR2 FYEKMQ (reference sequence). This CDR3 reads CASSLARDSNLGNTIYF. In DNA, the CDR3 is TGTGCCAGCAGCTTAGCCCGGGACAGTAATTTGGGAAACACCATATATTTT.

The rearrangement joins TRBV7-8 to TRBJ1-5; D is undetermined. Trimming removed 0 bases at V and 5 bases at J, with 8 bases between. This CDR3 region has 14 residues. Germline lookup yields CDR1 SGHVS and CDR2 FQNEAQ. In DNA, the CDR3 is TGTGCCAGCAGCTTAGCCCGGGTTTATCAGCCCCAGCATTTT. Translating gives CASSLARVYQPQHF.

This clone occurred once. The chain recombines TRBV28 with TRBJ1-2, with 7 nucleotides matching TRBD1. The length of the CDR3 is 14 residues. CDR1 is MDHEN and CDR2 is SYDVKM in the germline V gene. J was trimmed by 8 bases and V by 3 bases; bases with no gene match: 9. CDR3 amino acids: CASSFGRGSSGYTF. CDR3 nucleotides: TGTGCCAGCAGTTTTGGCAGGGGGAGCTCCGGCTACACCTTC.

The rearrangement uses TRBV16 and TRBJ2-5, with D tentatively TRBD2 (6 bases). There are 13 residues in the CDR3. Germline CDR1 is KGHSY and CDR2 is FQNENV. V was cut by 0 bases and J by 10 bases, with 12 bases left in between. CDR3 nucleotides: TGTGCCAGCAGCCAATCGTACGGGAGAGACCAGTACTTC. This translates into CASSQSYGRDQYF.

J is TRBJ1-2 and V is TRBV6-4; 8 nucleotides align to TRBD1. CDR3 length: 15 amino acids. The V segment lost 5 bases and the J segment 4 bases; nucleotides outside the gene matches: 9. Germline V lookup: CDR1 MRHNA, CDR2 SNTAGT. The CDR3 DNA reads TGTGCCAGCAGTCCCGACAGGGGAATGAGCTATGGCTACACCTTC. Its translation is CASSPDRGMSYGYTF.

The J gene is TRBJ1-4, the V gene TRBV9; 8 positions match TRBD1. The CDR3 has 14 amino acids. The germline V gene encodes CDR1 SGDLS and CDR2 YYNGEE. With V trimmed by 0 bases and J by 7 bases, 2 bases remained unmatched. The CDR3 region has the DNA TGTGCCAGCAGCGTAGGCAGGGGGCGTGAAAAACTGTTTTTT. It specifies CASSVGRGREKLFF.

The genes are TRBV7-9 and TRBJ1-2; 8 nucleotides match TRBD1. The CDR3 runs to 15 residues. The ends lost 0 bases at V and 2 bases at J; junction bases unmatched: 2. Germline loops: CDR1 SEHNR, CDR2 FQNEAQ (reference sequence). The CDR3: CASSLADRGNYGYTF. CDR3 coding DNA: TGTGCCAGCAGCTTAGCCGACAGGGGCAACTATGGCTACACCTTC.

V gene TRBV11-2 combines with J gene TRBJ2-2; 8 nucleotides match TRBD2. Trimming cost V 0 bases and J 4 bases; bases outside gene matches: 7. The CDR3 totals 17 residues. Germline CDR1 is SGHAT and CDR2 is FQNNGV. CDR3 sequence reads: CASSLDPDSGTTGELFF. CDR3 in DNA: TGTGCCAGCAGCTTAGATCCCGATAGCGGGACCACCGGGGAGCTGTTTTTT.

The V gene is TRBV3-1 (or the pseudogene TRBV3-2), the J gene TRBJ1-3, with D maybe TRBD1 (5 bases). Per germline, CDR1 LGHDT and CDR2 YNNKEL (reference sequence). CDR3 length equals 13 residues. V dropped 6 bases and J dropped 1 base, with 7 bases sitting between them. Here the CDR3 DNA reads TGTGCCAGCAGACGGACATCTGGAAACACCATATATTTT. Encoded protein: CASRRTSGNTIYF.

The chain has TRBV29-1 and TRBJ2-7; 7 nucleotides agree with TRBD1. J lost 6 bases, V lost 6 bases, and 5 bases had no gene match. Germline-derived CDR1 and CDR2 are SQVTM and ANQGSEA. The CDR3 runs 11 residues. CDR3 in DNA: TGCAGCGTGGGACAGATACTCGAGCAGTACTTC. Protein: CSVGQILEQYF.

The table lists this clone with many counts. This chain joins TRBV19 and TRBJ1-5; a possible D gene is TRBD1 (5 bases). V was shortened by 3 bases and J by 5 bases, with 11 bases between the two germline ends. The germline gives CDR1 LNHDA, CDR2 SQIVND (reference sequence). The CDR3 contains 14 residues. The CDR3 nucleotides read TGTGCCAGTAGTATCAGCGCGGGGGATCAGCCCCAGCATTTT. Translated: CASSISAGDQPQHF.

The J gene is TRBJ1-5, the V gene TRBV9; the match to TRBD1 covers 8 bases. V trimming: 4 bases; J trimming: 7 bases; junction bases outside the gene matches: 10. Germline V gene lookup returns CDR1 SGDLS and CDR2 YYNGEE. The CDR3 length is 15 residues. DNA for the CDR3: TGTGCCAGCAGCACCAGGGGGCAGGAGGGACAGCCCCAGCATTTT. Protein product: CASSTRGQEGQPQHF.

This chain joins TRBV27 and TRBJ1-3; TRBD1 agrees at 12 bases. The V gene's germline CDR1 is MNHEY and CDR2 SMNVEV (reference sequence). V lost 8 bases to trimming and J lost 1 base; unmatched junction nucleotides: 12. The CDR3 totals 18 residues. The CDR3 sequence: CASVFPRDRGLSGNTIYF. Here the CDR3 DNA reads TGTGCCAGCGTATTCCCCCGGGACAGGGGGCTTTCTGGAAACACCATATATTTT.

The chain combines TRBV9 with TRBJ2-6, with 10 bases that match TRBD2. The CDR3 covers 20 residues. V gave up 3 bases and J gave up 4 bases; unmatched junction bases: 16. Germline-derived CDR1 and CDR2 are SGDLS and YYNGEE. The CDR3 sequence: CASSGEGGEAGGYGANVLTF. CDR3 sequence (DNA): TGTGCCAGCAGCGGTGAGGGGGGCGAAGCGGGAGGGTACGGGGCCAACGTCCTGACTTTC.